Presented here are 13 T cell receptor beta chains from one specimen sequenced in a study of T cell responses to AZD1222 COVID-19 vaccine. Clones were sequenced by immunoSEQ multiplex PCR, and TCRdb holds only the in-frame ones, with some missing. There are roughly 84,000 clones in the sample; 70% to 90% occur only once, and roughly 10% lies in the top ten. Sample: peripheral blood, taken 28 days after the second AZD1222 dose. The receptors here all came from an adult who received the AZD1222 COVID-19 vaccine.

This rearrangement joins TRBV27 to TRBJ2-2; the D call may be TRBD1 or TRBD2 (6 bases each). From germline, CDR1 is MNHEY and CDR2 SMNVEV (reference sequence). CDR3 length equals 14 residues. V was shortened by 7 bases and J by 4 bases, with 13 bases between the two germline ends. The CDR3 DNA is TGTGCCAGCAAGTCGGGGGCGGGCACCGGGGAGCTGTTTTTT. Translated: CASKSGAGTGELFF.

This chain uses TRBV29-1 with TRBJ2-1; 10 bases line up with TRBD2. The CDR3 contains 14 residues. CDR1 SQVTM and CDR2 ANQGSEA come from the germline V gene. The V and J ends lost 6 bases and 7 bases, in that order; junction bases with no gene match: 9. This CDR3 is CSVQRGGPKNEQFF. DNA for the CDR3: TGCAGCGTCCAGCGGGGGGGCCCAAAGAATGAGCAGTTCTTC.

This chain links TRBV28 with TRBJ1-2; D is perhaps TRBD1 (6 bases). This CDR3 is 14 amino acids long. Germline assignment: CDR1 MDHEN and CDR2 SYDVKM. Trimming took off 7 bases at V and 4 bases at J, with 16 bases between the two ends. The CDR3 DNA reads TGTGCCAGCACCTTAGAGGGGGAGGCCTATGGCTACACCTTC. This gives the protein CASTLEGEAYGYTF.

This clone showed up just a few times. The V and J genes are TRBV28 and TRBJ1-1; D possibly corresponds to TRBD1 (5 bases). V shed 6 bases and J shed 6 bases, with 20 bases lying between them. There are 15 residues in the CDR3. Germline lookup yields CDR1 MDHEN and CDR2 SYDVKM. As DNA, the CDR3 is TGTGCCAGCAGACGAGGAGGCAGGGTAAAATCTGAAGCTTTCTTT. This translates into CASRRGGRVKSEAFF. Full variable domain (missing parts from reference TRBV28 and TRBJ1-1): DVKVTQSSRYLVKRTGEKVFLECVQDMDHENMFWYRQDPGLGLRLIYFSYDVKMKEKGDIPEGYSVSREKKERFSLILESASTNQTSMYLCASRRGGRVKSEAFFGQGTRLTVV.

J is TRBJ1-5 and V is TRBV6-2 or TRBV6-3; D is undetermined. CDR1 MNHEY and CDR2 SVGEGT come from the germline V gene. This CDR3 has 17 residues. V gave up 5 bases and J gave up 2 bases, with 19 bases separating them. For the CDR3, the DNA is TGTGCCAGCAGTATAATGCTTATCGCACGGGGCAATCAGCCCCAGCATTTT. Translated, it gives CASSIMLIARGNQPQHF.

V is TRBV4-2 and J is TRBJ1-1, with TRBD1 as a possible D gene (5 bases). V shed 4 bases and J shed 6 bases, with 12 bases lying between them. The CDR3 is made up of 13 amino acids. Germline CDR1 reads LGHNA; CDR2 reads YNFKEQ. The CDR3 spells CASSPPWTSEAFF. CDR3 bases: TGTGCCAGCAGCCCGCCTTGGACATCTGAAGCTTTCTTT.

The chain joins TRBV7-6 to TRBJ2-7; D call uncertain. Deletions cut 0 bases from V and 2 bases from J, with 8 bases between. The CDR3 consists of 14 residues. Germline assignment: CDR1 SGHVS and CDR2 FNYEAQ. CDR3 in DNA: TGTGCCAGCAGCTTAGCCATGACAACCTACGAGCAGTACTTC. Translation: CASSLAMTTYEQYF.

The rearrangement uses TRBV28 and TRBJ1-1; tentative D call: TRBD1 (6 bases). CDR3 length: 15 amino acids. Trimming removed 1 base from V and 1 base from J, with 10 bases in between. Germline CDR1 reads MDHEN; CDR2 reads SYDVKM. DNA for the CDR3: TGTGCCAGCAGTTTATTTTACAGGGAGAACACTGAAGCTTTCTTT. The encoded protein is CASSLFYRENTEAFF.

This clone was counted between two and nine times. V is TRBV29-1 and J is TRBJ2-2; 10 bases fit TRBD1. There are 16 residues in the CDR3. Germline CDR1 reads SQVTM; CDR2 reads ANQGSEA. V dropped 5 bases and J dropped 4; count of bases not matched to a gene: 10. CDR3 nucleotides: TGCAGCGTTAAACAAGCCGGGACAGGGGTCACCGGGGAGCTGTTTTTT. Translating it yields CSVKQAGTGVTGELFF.

The rearrangement uses TRBV27 and TRBJ2-1; weak D call: TRBD2 (6 bases). Germline V gives CDR1 MNHEY, CDR2 SMNVEV (reference sequence). The CDR3 sequence is 16 residues long. V was trimmed by 2 bases and J by 0 bases, leaving 11 bases between them. The CDR3 protein is CASSLAGLSSYNEQFF. CDR3 coding DNA: TGTGCCAGCAGTTTAGCGGGATTGAGCTCCTACAATGAGCAGTTCTTC.

CDR3 protein: CASSEGQGGNPYEQYF. For the CDR3, the DNA is TGTGCCAGCAGTGAAGGCCAGGGGGGGAACCCCTACGAGCAGTACTTC. The J gene is TRBJ2-7, the V gene TRBV2, with D perhaps given as TRBD1 or TRBD2 (7 bases each). Between the trimmed V and J ends, which lost 1 base and 2 bases, there was a span of 15 bases. Germline lookup yields CDR1 SNHLY and CDR2 FYNNEI. The CDR3 spans 16 residues.

The gene calls are TRBV5-1 and TRBJ2-5, with D maybe TRBD1 (8 bases). This CDR3 has 18 amino acids. CDR1 SGHRS and CDR2 YFSETQ come from the germline V gene. The V and J ends lost 1 base and 8 bases respectively, with 27 bases between them. CDR3 sequence reads: CASSLWAPTGTTGGTQYF. CDR3 DNA: TGCGCCAGCAGCTTGTGGGCCCCAACCGGGACTACAGGGGGAACCCAGTACTTC. Variable domain in full (rest from reference TRBV5-1 and TRBJ2-5): KAGVTQTPRYLIKTRGQQVTLSCSPISGHRSVSWYQQTPGQGLQFLFEYFSETQRNKGNFPGRFSGRQFSNSRSEMNVSTLELGDSALYLCASSLWAPTGTTGGTQYFGPGTRLLVL.

The chain combines TRBV28 with TRBJ2-2, with 8 bases identical to TRBD1. The V and J ends lost 7 bases and 0 bases, in that order; junction bases with no gene match: 7. Germline loops: CDR1 MDHEN, CDR2 SYDVKM. The CDR3 has 16 residues. The CDR3 region is CASTMVGQANTGELFF. In nucleotides, the CDR3 is TGTGCCAGCACCATGGTGGGACAGGCGAACACCGGGGAGCTGTTTTTT.